The clone carrying this T cell receptor (beta chain) was detected only a few times. The sample originates from a study of shared clonotypes between healthy human individuals. Study information: Aged 18 to 49, the donors were a couple of women and a few men.

Germline lookup yields CDR1 SGHAT and CDR2 FQNNGV. Trimming shortened V by 5 bases and J by 4 bases, and 7 bases separated the two germline ends. CDR3 length: 12 amino acids. Around 200 ng DNA, about 28,000 T cell genomes, went into each sorted-subset replicate PCR. TCRdb keeps only in-frame clones here, not all; method: immunoSEQ multiplex PCR. The sample carries over 850,000 clones, around three quarters recorded once. The receptor was isolated from a man aged 18 to 30 in good health. Some clones in this sample may be carry-over from other donors' samples. The chain has TRBV11-2 and TRBJ2-3; D call uncertain. The sequencing input was memory CD4+ T cells from PBMCs. Subset indicated: CD45RA-negative fraction. Here the CDR3 reads CASSPSSDTQYF. CDR3 bases: TGTGCCAGCAGCCCCAGCTCAGATACGCAGTATTTT.